The entry that follows covers one T cell receptor (beta chain) sequence. Its antigen is not identified. This sample stems from a study of shared clonotypes between healthy human individuals. Study-level findings and limits: Shared across a few donors were around 5% of the naive CD4 clonotypes.

V shed 1 base and J shed 5 bases, with 14 bases lying between them. CDR1 is SGDLS, CDR2 YYNGEE, per germline. The CDR3 has 15 residues. Assay: immunoSEQ multiplex PCR; the TCRdb copy retains only in-frame clones and omits some. The repertoire holds 1.6 million or so clones, with roughly 96% as singletons. The specimen was naive CD4+ T cells sorted from blood. Subset described: CD45RA+ positively selected. The rearrangement links TRBV9 to TRBJ2-3; D may be TRBD2 (5 bases). The receptor's source is a man aged 25-40 years in good health. In nucleotides, the CDR3 is TGTGCCAGCAGCGTAAGCAGCGGAAGAGTAGATACGCAGTATTTT. Translation gives CASSVSSGRVDTQYF.